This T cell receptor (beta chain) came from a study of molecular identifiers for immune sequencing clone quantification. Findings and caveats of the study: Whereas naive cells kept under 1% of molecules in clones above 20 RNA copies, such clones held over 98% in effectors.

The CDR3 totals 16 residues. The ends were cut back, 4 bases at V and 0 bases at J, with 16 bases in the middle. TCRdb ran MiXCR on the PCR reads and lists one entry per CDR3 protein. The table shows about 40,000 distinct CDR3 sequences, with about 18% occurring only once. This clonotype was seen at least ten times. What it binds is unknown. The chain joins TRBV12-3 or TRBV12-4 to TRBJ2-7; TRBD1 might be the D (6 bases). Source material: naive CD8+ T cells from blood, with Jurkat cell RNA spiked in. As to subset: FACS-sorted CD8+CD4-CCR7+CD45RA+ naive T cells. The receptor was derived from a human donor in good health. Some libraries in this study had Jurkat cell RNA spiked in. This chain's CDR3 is CASSSSGETGSYEQYF. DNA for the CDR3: TGTGCCAGCAGTTCATCTGGGGAGACAGGCTCCTACGAGCAGTACTTC.